The T cell receptor (beta chain) under discussion was sequenced for a study of T cell repertoires in cytomegalovirus infection. This clonotype was seen ten or more times. Its specificity is unknown. CDR1 is SGHTA, CDR2 FQGNSA, per germline. The CDR3 is made up of 17 amino acids. V lost 4 bases and J lost 6; bases outside the gene matches: 12. TCRdb processed the reads anew with MiXCR; each CDR3 protein has one entry. Here the sample spans over 100,000 distinct CDR3 sequences, around 31% being singletons. This chain links TRBV7-2 with TRBJ2-2; 9 bases are a match to TRBD1. The receptor's source is a human donor in good health (CMV status not recorded). Some clones in this sample may be carry-over from other donors' samples. Sequencing used CD8+ T cells from cultured PBMCs, obtained from culture after CMV antigen stimulation. The CDR3 DNA follows: TGTGCCAGCAGCTACAAGCCGGGACAGGGCTATCCCGGGGAGCTGTTTTTT. This encodes CASSYKPGQGYPGELFF.